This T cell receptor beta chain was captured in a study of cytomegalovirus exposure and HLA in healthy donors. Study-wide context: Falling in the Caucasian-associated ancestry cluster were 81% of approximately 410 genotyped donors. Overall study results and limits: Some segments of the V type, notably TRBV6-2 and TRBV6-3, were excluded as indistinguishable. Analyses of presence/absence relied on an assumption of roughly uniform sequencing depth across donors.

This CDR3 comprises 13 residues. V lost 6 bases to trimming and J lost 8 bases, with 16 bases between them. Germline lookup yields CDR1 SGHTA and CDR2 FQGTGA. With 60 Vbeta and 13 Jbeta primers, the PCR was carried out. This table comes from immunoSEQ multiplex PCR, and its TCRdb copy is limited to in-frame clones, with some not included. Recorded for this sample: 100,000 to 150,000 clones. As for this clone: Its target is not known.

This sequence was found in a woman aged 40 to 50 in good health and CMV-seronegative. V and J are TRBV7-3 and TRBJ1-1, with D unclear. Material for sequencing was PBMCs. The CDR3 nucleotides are TGTGCCAGCAGTTTAGCCGGCCGGCGGGAAGCTTTCTTT. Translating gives CASSLAGRREAFF.